The 21 T cell receptor beta chains reported below all come from one sample, sequenced in a study of shared clonotypes between healthy human individuals. Assay used: immunoSEQ multiplex PCR; TCRdb lists only in-frame clones, some missing. The sample carries over a million clones, about four fifths recorded once. The material sequenced was memory CD4+ T cells from PBMCs. Sample subset: CD45RA-negative fraction. The receptors stem from a man aged 18 to 29 in good health. Some clones in this sample may be carry-over from other donors' samples.

Here the CDR3 reads CASSAQRLQPQHF. In DNA, the CDR3 is TGTGCCAGCAGCGCCCAGAGGCTGCAGCCCCAGCATTTT. The V call is TRBV7-2, the J call TRBJ1-5, with D hard to call. CDR1 is SGHTA, CDR2 FQGNSA, per germline. The CDR3 has 13 residues. The V end lost 5 bases, the J end lost 7 bases, and 12 bases lay between the germline ends.

This clone was recorded a few times. V and J are TRBV7-2 and TRBJ2-7; 8 positions agree with TRBD1. There are 15 residues in the CDR3. Trimming cost V 5 bases and J 4 bases; bases outside gene matches: 10. The germline gives CDR1 SGHTA, CDR2 FQGNSA. CDR3 sequence: CASSVGQGVGYEQYF. The CDR3 nucleotides read TGTGCCAGCAGCGTAGGACAGGGTGTGGGATACGAGCAGTACTTC.

This clone showed up many times. The V call is TRBV7-9, the J call TRBJ1-3; no reliable D call. This CDR3 region has 14 residues. Germline CDR1 SEHNR, CDR2 FQNEAQ (reference sequence). V lost 4 bases to trimming and J lost 0 bases, with 7 bases between them. The CDR3 here is CASSSLSSGNTIYF. The CDR3 DNA sequence: TGTGCCAGCAGCTCACTGTCCTCTGGAAACACCATATATTTT.

Ten or more counts support this clone. CDR3 protein: CASSLSGQGTGELFF. The CDR3 DNA sequence: TGCGCCAGCAGCTTGTCCGGACAGGGGACCGGGGAGCTGTTTTTT. The genes are TRBV5-1 and TRBJ2-2; 9 nucleotides align to TRBD1. Germline loops: CDR1 SGHRS, CDR2 YFSETQ. The CDR3 spans 15 residues. With 1 base clipped from V and 5 bases from J, the junction kept 3 bases outside the gene matches.

The V and J genes are TRBV11-2 and TRBJ2-3; 8 nucleotides align to TRBD2. The CDR3 has 14 amino acids. Trimming took 5 bases from V and 5 from J; bases not matched to a gene: 6. Germline V gene lookup returns CDR1 SGHAT and CDR2 FQNNGV. CDR3 sequence: CASSRTSSQDTQYF. The CDR3 bases are TGTGCCAGCAGCCGGACTAGCTCCCAAGATACGCAGTATTTT. The entire variable domain, with the rest obtained from reference TRBV11-2 and TRBJ2-3, is as follows: EAGVAQSPRYKIIEKRQSVAFWCNPISGHATLYWYQQILGQGPKLLIQFQNNGVVDDSQLPKDRFSAERLKGVDSTLKIQPAKLEDSAVYLCASSRTSSQDTQYFGPGTRLTVL.

This clone has only a few counts. V usage is TRBV9 and J usage is TRBJ1-3; D is uncertain. Germline values: CDR1 SGDLS, CDR2 YYNGEE. CDR3 length equals 12 residues. V gave up 4 bases and J gave up 4 bases, with 6 bases separating them. CDR3 sequence (DNA): TGTGCCAGCAGCCTTCTGGGAAACACCATATATTTT. Translation gives CASSLLGNTIYF.

The V and J genes are TRBV15 and TRBJ1-2; the D gene is possibly TRBD1 (5 bases). The CDR3 is made up of 15 amino acids. Per germline, CDR1 LNHNV and CDR2 YYDKDF (reference sequence). V lost 5 bases to trimming and J lost 3 bases, with 16 bases between them. CDR3 amino acids: CATSPSPGSHYGYTF. The CDR3 nucleotides are TGTGCCACCAGCCCTAGCCCAGGGTCCCACTATGGCTACACCTTC.

In this sample, this clone turned up a few times. The gene calls are TRBV28 and TRBJ2-2; no firm D call. Germline lookup yields CDR1 MDHEN and CDR2 SYDVKM. The CDR3 covers 15 residues. V shed 5 bases and J shed 1 base, with 11 bases lying between them. The CDR3 here is CASSPFWVNTGELFF. The CDR3 DNA reads TGTGCCAGCAGTCCCTTTTGGGTGAACACCGGGGAGCTGTTTTTT.

J is TRBJ1-3 and V is TRBV7-2, with a tentative D call TRBD1 (5 bases). CDR1 is SGHTA, CDR2 FQGNSA, per germline. Trimming stripped 5 bases from V and 2 bases from J, with 22 bases between. The CDR3 totals 18 residues. CDR3 coding DNA: TGTGCCAGCAGCCGGCGGGGGGATGGGGGTTCGCCTGGAAACACCATATATTTT. It codes for CASSRRGDGGSPGNTIYF.

This clone was seen ten or more times. The chain combines TRBV20-1 with TRBJ2-7; weak D call: TRBD2 (5 bases). Between the trimmed V and J ends, which lost 6 bases and 10 bases, there was a span of 13 bases. Germline V gene sequence: CDR1 DFQATT, CDR2 SNEGSKA (reference sequence). This CDR3 spans 10 amino acids. The CDR3 loop reads CSATLGSQYF. The CDR3, as DNA: TGCAGTGCCACCTTGGGGAGTCAGTACTTC.

A remark on this clone: The same CDR3 can be traced to other DNA sequences in this sample. The chain uses TRBV5-1 and TRBJ2-7; a weak D match, TRBD2 (6 bases). This CDR3 has 14 residues. The V end was cut by 0 bases, the J end by 1 base, with 8 bases between. Germline CDR1 and CDR2: SGHRS and YFSETQ. The CDR3 nucleotides read TGCGCCAGCAGCTTGGGGGCGGGGTCCTACGAGCAGTACTTC. This translates into CASSLGAGSYEQYF.

V is TRBV2 and J is TRBJ1-2; 10 positions match TRBD1. CDR3 length: 15 amino acids. Germline CDR1 reads SNHLY; CDR2 reads FYNNEI. The junction had 8 bases not matched to a gene; V was cut back by 8 bases and J by 2 bases. The chain's CDR3 is CASFGDRGPNYGYTF. The CDR3 DNA is TGTGCCAGCTTTGGGGACAGGGGTCCAAACTATGGCTACACCTTC.

The chain combines TRBV28 with TRBJ1-4; D is undetermined. CDR3 size: 13 residues. CDR1 MDHEN and CDR2 SYDVKM come from the germline V gene. Trimming shortened V by 8 bases and J by 0 bases, and 7 bases separated the two germline ends. The CDR3 nucleotides read TGTGCCAGCCTAGGAGCAACTAATGAAAAACTGTTTTTT. This gives the protein CASLGATNEKLFF.

In this sample, this clone turned up once. The chain recombines TRBV7-9 with TRBJ1-2, with 7 bases fitting TRBD1. From germline, CDR1 is SEHNR and CDR2 FQNEAQ (reference sequence). The CDR3 has 17 residues. V gave up 4 bases and J gave up 1 base; unmatched junction bases: 12. CDR3 region: CASSSRTGPYFNYGYTF. The DNA for the CDR3 is TGTGCCAGCAGCTCCCGGACAGGACCTTATTTTAACTATGGCTACACCTTC.

J is TRBJ2-2 and V is TRBV27; possible D gene TRBD2, 6 bases. Germline V CDR1 and CDR2: MNHEY, SMNVEV (reference sequence). V shed 5 bases and J shed 1 base, with 11 bases lying between them. CDR3 length: 15 amino acids. The CDR3 spells CASSTRERNTGELFF. The CDR3 bases are TGTGCCAGCAGTACACGGGAGCGGAACACCGGGGAGCTGTTTTTT.

This clone has ten or more counts. This chain's CDR3 is CASSLEQRPYGYTF. The DNA for the CDR3 is TGTGCCAGCAGCTTGGAACAGCGTCCCTATGGCTACACCTTC. This rearrangement joins TRBV5-4 to TRBJ1-2; D uncertain. The CDR3 loop spans 14 amino acids. Between the trimmed V and J ends, which lost 0 bases and 4 bases, there was a span of 10 bases. Germline V gene data show CDR1 as SGHNT and CDR2 as YYREEE (reference sequence).

The table lists this clone with a count of one. The rearrangement uses TRBV5-1 and TRBJ1-1, with unresolved D. Germline CDR1 is SGHRS and CDR2 is YFSETQ. The CDR3 covers 13 residues. Trimming shortened V by 3 bases and J by 0 bases, and 6 bases separated the two germline ends. The CDR3 loop is CASSYDLNTEAFF. In DNA form, the CDR3 reads TGCGCCAGCAGCTACGACTTGAACACTGAAGCTTTCTTT.

This chain connects TRBV9 to TRBJ2-3; TRBD2 matches 9 bases. This CDR3 is 15 amino acids long. The germline gives CDR1 SGDLS, CDR2 YYNGEE. J gave up 2 bases and V 3 bases, and 4 bases lay outside the gene matches. The CDR3 sequence: CASSARGGYTDTQYF. In DNA form, the CDR3 reads TGTGCCAGCAGCGCGCGGGGGGGTTACACAGATACGCAGTATTTT.

This sequence joins TRBV7-2 and TRBJ2-1, with D uncertain. The germline gives CDR1 SGHTA, CDR2 FQGNSA. This CDR3 spans 15 amino acids. Trimming removed 4 bases at V and 0 bases at J, with 10 bases between. The CDR3 nucleotides are TGTGCCAGCAGCTCGGACGGCTACTCCTACAATGAGCAGTTCTTC. The encoded protein is CASSSDGYSYNEQFF.

This clone was seen once. This chain joins TRBV28 and TRBJ2-1, with no clear D. This CDR3 region has 11 residues. The germline V gene has CDR1 MDHEN and CDR2 SYDVKM. Trimming removed 5 bases from V and 10 bases from J, with 9 bases in between. The CDR3 DNA reads TGTGCCAGCAGTAAAGTCTGGGAGCAGTTCTTC. Its protein product is CASSKVWEQFF.

V and J are TRBV2 and TRBJ2-5, with D possibly being TRBD1 (5 bases). Trimming shortened V by 4 bases and J by 3 bases, and 9 bases separated the two germline ends. The CDR3 extends over 13 amino acids. Looked up from germline, CDR1 is SNHLY and CDR2 is FYNNEI. CDR3 loop: CASSGPREETQYF. In DNA, the CDR3 is TGTGCCAGCAGTGGTCCCAGGGAAGAGACCCAGTACTTC.